This T cell receptor beta chain was sequenced for a study of cytomegalovirus exposure and HLA in healthy donors. The primer mix had 60 Vbeta and 13 Jbeta primers. Profiled with immunoSEQ multiplex PCR; TCRdb holds only in-frame clones, not every one. This sample's clone table lists roughly 62,000 clones. Study observations and caveats: It has been reported that TCR beta sequences accurately predicted the HLA-A and HLA-B alleles of most subjects. Sequencing probably produced one cluster of sequence variants that were highly shared. Most TCR sequences showed up rarely, but some public TCRs showed up in many donors. Later genetic work tied a missense DCLRE1C variant to beta-chain V and J trimming.

As concerns this clone: Its cognate antigen is unknown.

V shed 1 base and J 2 bases; nucleotides not matched to a gene: 5. Germline values: CDR1 SGHTA, CDR2 FQGNSA. The CDR3 is made up of 15 amino acids. This chain connects TRBV7-2 to TRBJ2-7; 7 nucleotides agree with TRBD2. The receptor was derived from a woman aged 18-30 years in good health and CMV-seronegative. Material: PBMCs. Written as DNA, the CDR3 is TGTGCCAGCAGCTTAGTTTCTAGCGGCCCCTACGAGCAGTACTTC. This gives the protein CASSLVSSGPYEQYF.